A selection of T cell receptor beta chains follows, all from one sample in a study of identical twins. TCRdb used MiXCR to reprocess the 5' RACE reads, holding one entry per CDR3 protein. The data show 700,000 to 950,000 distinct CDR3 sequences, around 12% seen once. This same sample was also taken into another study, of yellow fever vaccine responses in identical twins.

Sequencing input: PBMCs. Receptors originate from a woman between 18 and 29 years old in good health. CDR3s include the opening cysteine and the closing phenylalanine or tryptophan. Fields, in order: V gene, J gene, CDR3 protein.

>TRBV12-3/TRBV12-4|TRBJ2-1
CATRRERNEQFF
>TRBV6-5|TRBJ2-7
CASSYLGTFATGEQYF
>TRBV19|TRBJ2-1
CASSIGQGGPNEQFF
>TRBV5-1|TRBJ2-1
CASSLGPGLGDEQFF
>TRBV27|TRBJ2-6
CASRPGQIISSGANVLTF
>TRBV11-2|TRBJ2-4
CASRPGQGGALAKNIQYF
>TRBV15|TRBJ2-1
CATSRVLLFRQPSEQFF
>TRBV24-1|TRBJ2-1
CATSPQTHEQFF
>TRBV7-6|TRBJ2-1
CASSARLAGASYNEQFF
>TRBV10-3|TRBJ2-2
CAISVTSGSVGELFF
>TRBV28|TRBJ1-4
CASSLGGGFEKLFF
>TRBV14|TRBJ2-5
CASSQDQGLARETQYF
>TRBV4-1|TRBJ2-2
CASSQDGASGGTGELFF
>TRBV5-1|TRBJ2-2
CASSNGGTGELFF
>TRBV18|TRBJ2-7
CASSPPGLGSPYEQYF
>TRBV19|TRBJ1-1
CASSRSSGGNTEAFF
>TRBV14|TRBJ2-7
CASSPHKYTGDDRETYEQYF
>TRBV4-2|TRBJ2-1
CASSLSLAGRYNEQFF
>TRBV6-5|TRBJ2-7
CASSSRAQNTYEQYF
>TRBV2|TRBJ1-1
CASRGQGLSNTEAFF
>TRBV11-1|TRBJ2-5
CASSLIETGGFIRETQYF
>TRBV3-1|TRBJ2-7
CASSLGQGAREQYF
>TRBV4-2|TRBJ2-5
CASSQADRGTKTQYF
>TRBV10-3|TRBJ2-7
CAISESPLAGMTYEQYF
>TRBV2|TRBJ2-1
CASSPGARNNEQFF
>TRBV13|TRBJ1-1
CASSDGRRGTEAFF
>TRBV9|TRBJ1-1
CASSVISGQNTEAFF